The entry that follows covers one T cell receptor beta chain sequence. The antigen remains unidentified. This sample is drawn from a study of T cells expressing NK-cell markers. Across the study: Seven donors tested HCMV-seropositive and one tested seronegative among the eight sequenced.

Synthesis of TCR beta cDNA relied on 5'RACE template switching carrying UMIs. TCRdb re-called the 5' RACE reads and shows each CDR3 protein once, DNA omitted. Its listing shows 500,000 to 700,000 distinct CDR3 sequences. Study observations and caveats: The CD3+CD56-NKG2C+ fraction of several donors was also led by these clonotypes. Roughly 6 donors had dominant NKG2C+ clonotypes that comprised roughly 1.0-8% of their CD8+ T cells.

Germline lookup yields CDR1 LNHNV and CDR2 YYDKDF (reference sequence). CDR3 length: 13 residues. The sequence was obtained from a man aged 18 to 35 in good health. The chain combines TRBV15 with TRBJ1-5; the TCRdb call, TRBD1, lacks DNA for checking. Source material: blood T cells: a sorted CD56 or NKG2C T cell subset, CD4+ or CD8+ T cells, or bulk PBMC T cells (not recorded which). The CDR3 sequence is CATSRRQNQPQHF. Variable domain in full (rest from reference TRBV15 and TRBJ1-5): DAMVIQNPRYQVTQFGKPVTLSCSQTLNHNVMYWYQQKSSQAPKLLFHYYDKDFNNEADTPDNFQSRRPNTSFCFLDIRSPGLGDTAMYLCATSRRQNQPQHFGDGTRLSIL.